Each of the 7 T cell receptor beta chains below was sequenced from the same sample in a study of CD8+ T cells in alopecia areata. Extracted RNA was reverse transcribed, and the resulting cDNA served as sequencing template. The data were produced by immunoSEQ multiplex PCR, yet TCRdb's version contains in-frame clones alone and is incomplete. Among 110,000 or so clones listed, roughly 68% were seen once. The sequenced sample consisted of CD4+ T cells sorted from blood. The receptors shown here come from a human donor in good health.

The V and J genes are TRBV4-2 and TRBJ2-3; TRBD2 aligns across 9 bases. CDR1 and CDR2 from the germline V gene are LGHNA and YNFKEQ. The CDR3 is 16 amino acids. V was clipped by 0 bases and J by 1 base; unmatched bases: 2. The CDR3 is CASSQERGGGTDTQYF. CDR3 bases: TGTGCCAGCAGCCAAGAGCGGGGGGGCGGCACAGATACGCAGTATTTT.

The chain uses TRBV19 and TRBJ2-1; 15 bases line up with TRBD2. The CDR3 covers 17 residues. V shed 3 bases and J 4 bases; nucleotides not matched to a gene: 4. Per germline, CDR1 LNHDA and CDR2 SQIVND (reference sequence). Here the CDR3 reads CASSIGTSGGRYNEQFF. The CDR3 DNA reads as TGTGCCAGTAGTATCGGGACTAGCGGGGGGCGGTACAATGAGCAGTTCTTC.

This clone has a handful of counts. In DNA, the CDR3 is TGCAGCGTCAAAGGCCGGGTGAGCACAGATACGCAGTATTTT. It yields the protein CSVKGRVSTDTQYF. This sequence joins TRBV29-1 and TRBJ2-3, with D hard to call. The CDR3 loop spans 14 amino acids. Deletions cut 6 bases from V and 0 bases from J, with 13 bases between. Germline V gene data show CDR1 as SQVTM and CDR2 as ANQGSEA.

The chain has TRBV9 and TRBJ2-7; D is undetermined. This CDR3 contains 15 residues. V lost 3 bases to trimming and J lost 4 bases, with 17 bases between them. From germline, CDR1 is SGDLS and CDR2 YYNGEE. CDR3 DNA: TGTGCCAGCAGCGCCAGTATGCAGGTTATTTACGAGCAGTACTTC. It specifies CASSASMQVIYEQYF. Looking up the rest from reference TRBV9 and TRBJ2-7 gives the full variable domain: DSGVTQTPKHLITATGQRVTLRCSPRSGDLSVYWYQQSLDQGLQFLIQYYNGEERAKGNILERFSAQQFPDLHSELNLSSLELGDSALYFCASSASMQVIYEQYFGPGTRLTVT.

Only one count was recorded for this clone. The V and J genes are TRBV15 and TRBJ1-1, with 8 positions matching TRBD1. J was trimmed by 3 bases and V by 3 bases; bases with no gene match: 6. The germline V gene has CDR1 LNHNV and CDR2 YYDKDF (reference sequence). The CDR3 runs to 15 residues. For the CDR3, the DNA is TGTGCCACCAGCAGGGATCGACAGGGGTACACTGAAGCTTTCTTT. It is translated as CATSRDRQGYTEAFF. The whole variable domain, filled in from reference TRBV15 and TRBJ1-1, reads DAMVIQNPRYQVTQFGKPVTLSCSQTLNHNVMYWYQQKSSQAPKLLFHYYDKDFNNEADTPDNFQSRRPNTSFCFLDIRSPGLGDTAMYLCATSRDRQGYTEAFFGQGTRLTVV.

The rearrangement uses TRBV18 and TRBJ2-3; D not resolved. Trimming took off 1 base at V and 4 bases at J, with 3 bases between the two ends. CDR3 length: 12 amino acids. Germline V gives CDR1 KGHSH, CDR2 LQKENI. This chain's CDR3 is CASSPRSDTQYF. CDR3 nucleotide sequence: TGTGCCAGCTCACCACGATCAGATACGCAGTATTTT.

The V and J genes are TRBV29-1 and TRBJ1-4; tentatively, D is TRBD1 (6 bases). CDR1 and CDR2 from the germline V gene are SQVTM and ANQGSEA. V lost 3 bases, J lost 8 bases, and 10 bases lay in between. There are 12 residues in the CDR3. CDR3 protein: CSVDGQGEKLFF. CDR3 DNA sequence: TGCAGCGTTGATGGTCAGGGGGAAAAACTGTTTTTT.